This T cell receptor (beta chain) is from a study of blood T cell repertoires in COVID-19. In the authors' methods: Amplifying reference gene primers gave estimates of nucleated cell counts. This table comes from immunoSEQ multiplex PCR, and its TCRdb copy is limited to in-frame clones, with some not included. That table supplies the V and J calls and clone size; D and trimming were determined from the DNA. The sample includes around 160,000 clones, roughly 76% seen only once; the top ten take roughly 8.4%. Germline V CDR1 and CDR2: SGHNT, YYREEE (reference sequence). The trim removed 3 bases at V and 3 bases at J, leaving 3 bases unmatched. The CDR3 is 14 amino acids. This clone was counted a few times.

The sequenced sample consisted of peripheral blood. The V gene is TRBV5-4, the J gene TRBJ1-3; 7 bases are a match to TRBD1. The sequence was obtained from a human donor with acute or convalescent COVID-19. The donor label of this sample is uncertain. CDR3 sequence (DNA): TGTGCCAGCAGCTCCCGGACAGGTGGAAACACCATATATTTT. It is translated as CASSSRTGGNTIYF.